This T cell receptor (beta chain) is from a study of CD8 T cells in Susac syndrome. When the RNA was reverse transcribed, random hexamers were used with an input of roughly 0.45 to 1 ug. TCRdb called the immunoSEQ multiplex PCR reads again in MiXCR, with one record for every CDR3 protein. Among tens of thousands of distinct CDR3 sequences listed, approximately 95% were seen once. The CDR3 runs 14 residues. The germline gives CDR1 PRHDT, CDR2 FYEKMQ (reference sequence). The V end lost 5 bases, the J end lost 1 base, and 12 bases lay between the germline ends. Sample: CD8+ T cells from PBMCs. This clonotype was sampled from a human donor with Susac syndrome. The V call is TRBV13, the J call TRBJ2-7, with D uncertain. The CDR3 spells CASSPWGLSYEQYF. The CDR3, as DNA: TGTGCCAGCAGCCCCTGGGGTTTATCCTACGAGCAGTACTTC.